A selection of T cell receptor beta chains follows, all from one sample in a study of a mutant IDH1 vaccine in newly diagnosed glioma. TCRdb keeps only in-frame clones here, not all; method: immunoSEQ multiplex PCR. The data show around 60,000 clones, less than 90% seen once. Their target antigens are unknown. Sequenced material: PBMCs, taken from a glioma patient whose treatment included an IDH1 peptide vaccine. Receptors originate from a man aged 25 to 40 with glioma. Both conserved end residues are part of each CDR3. D genes are given only for firm matches. Size is omitted from some rows. Given values are once, few, many or a class for expanded clones.

>TRBD2|TRBJ2-3|once|TRBV10-3
TGTGCCATCGGAACAGCGGGGAGCACAGATACGCAGTATTTT
CAIGTAGSTDTQYF
>.|TRBJ2-3|.|TRBV9
TGTGCCAGCAGCCCCCGGACGGGCAAATACACAGATACGCAGTATTTT
CASSPRTGKYTDTQYF
>TRBD2|TRBJ2-1|.|TRBV6-1
TGTGCCAGCAGTGAACTAGCGGGGGGGTACAATGAGCAGTTCTTC
CASSELAGGYNEQFF
>TRBD1|TRBJ1-2|.|TRBV5-1
TGCGCCAGCAGCTTCGGACAGGGAGCCTATGGCTACACCTTC
CASSFGQGAYGYTF
>.|TRBJ2-5|.|TRBV5-1
TGCGCCAGCAGCTTTGACATCCGCGGGGAGACCCAGTACTTC
CASSFDIRGETQYF
>.|TRBJ2-7|.|TRBV19
TGTGCCAGTAGTATAGCGGCCGCCTACGAGCAGTACTTC
CASSIAAAYEQYF
>TRBD1|TRBJ2-7|.|TRBV2
TGTGCCAGCCCTCCTATTACAGGGGGAGTCTCCTACGAGCAGTACTTC
CASPPITGGVSYEQYF
>.|TRBJ1-1|.|TRBV11-2
TGTGCCAGCAGGGACCCGGACCGGCCTGGCACTGAAGCTTTCTTT
CASRDPDRPGTEAFF
>TRBD1|TRBJ1-2|.|TRBV6-4
TGTGCCAGCAGGGCACCGGGACAGGGGGCCGGCGGCTACACCTTC
CASRAPGQGAGGYTF
>TRBD2|TRBJ2-7|.|TRBV27
TGTGCCAGCAGTTTAGGGCGGGGGGGCTACGAGCAGTACTTC
CASSLGRGGYEQYF
>.|TRBJ1-5|.|TRBV7-2
TGTGCCAGCAGCTTAGTGGTCTCAGGCAATCAGCCCCAGCATTTT
CASSLVVSGNQPQHF
>.|TRBJ2-7|.|TRBV5-1
TGCGCCAGCAGCTTGGAAACGGCTTGGTCCTACGAGCAGTACTTC
CASSLETAWSYEQYF
>.|TRBJ2-1|.|TRBV12-2
TGTGCAAGTCGCCTAAGCGGGGGGGCCTACAATGAGCAGTTCTTC
CASRLSGGAYNEQFF
>.|TRBJ1-1|.|TRBV29-1
TGCAGCGTTGATTACGGGGGCACTGAAGCTTTCTTT
CSVDYGGTEAFF
>TRBD2|TRBJ2-7|.|TRBV29-1
TGCAGCGTTAGGACTAGCGGGGGGTCGCTCTACGAGCAGTACTTC
CSVRTSGGSLYEQYF
>.|TRBJ2-4|.|TRBV6-5
TGTGCCAGCAGTAAACGATCCTGGGGGGACATTCAGTACTTC
CASSKRSWGDIQYF
>.|TRBJ1-1|few|TRBV18
TGTGCCAGCTCACCACCGGTCGGCAGTAGAAACACTGAAGCTTTCTTT
CASSPPVGSRNTEAFF
>.|TRBJ1-5|.|TRBV19
TGTGCCAGTACCACAGGCCGGACCAATCAGCCCCAGCATTTT
CASTTGRTNQPQHF
>TRBD1|TRBJ1-3|.|TRBV10-1
TGCGCCAGCAGCACAGGGGGCAATGGAAACACCATATATTTT
CASSTGGNGNTIYF
>TRBD1|TRBJ2-5|.|TRBV5-1
TGCGCCAGCAGCTTGTGGGGGAACGGACAGGGGGAAGAGACCCAGTACTTC
CASSLWGNGQGEETQYF
>.|TRBJ1-1|.|TRBV11-2
TGTGCCAGCAGCTCACCGGGACGGAACACTGAAGCTTTCTTT
CASSSPGRNTEAFF
>TRBD1|TRBJ2-2|.|TRBV9
TGTGCCAGCAGCGTTCGCCTCTCAGGGGGAAACACCGGGGAGCTGTTTTTT
CASSVRLSGGNTGELFF
>.|TRBJ1-5|.|TRBV27
TGTGCCAGCAAGGGATCTTATAGCAATCAGCCCCAGCATTTT
CASKGSYSNQPQHF
>TRBD1|TRBJ1-1|.|TRBV4-2
TGTGCCAGCAGCCGCTCAACAGGGGCAAGCACTGAAGCTTTCTTT
CASSRSTGASTEAFF
>TRBD1|TRBJ1-1|medium-sized|TRBV5-1
TGCGCCAGCAGCACAACCGACAGGGCTGAAGCTTTCTTT
CASSTTDRAEAFF
>.|TRBJ1-1|.|TRBV11-2
TGTGCCAGCAGCTTAGACGGACGCGAAGCTTTCTTT
CASSLDGREAFF
>.|TRBJ1-6|.|TRBV27
TGTGCCAGCTGGAGGGGGGGCGCCTATAATTCACCCCTCCACTTT
CASWRGGAYNSPLHF
>.|TRBJ1-1|.|TRBV11-2
TGTGCCAGCAGCTCCAATTGGCCAGAGAACACTGAAGCTTTCTTT
CASSSNWPENTEAFF
>.|TRBJ1-3|once|TRBV6-5
TGTGCCAGCAGTCGGACATTTGGAGGAAACACCATATATTTT
CASSRTFGGNTIYF
>.|TRBJ1-2|once|TRBV19
TGTGCCAGTAGCCTCTCTGGCAGGGAGTTGGCTGGCTACACCTTC
CASSLSGRELAGYTF
>.|TRBJ1-4|.|TRBV28
TGTGCCAGCAGCCCTCTCTCAGGGTGGCCAACTAATGAAAAACTGTTTTTT
CASSPLSGWPTNEKLFF
>.|TRBJ1-2|.|TRBV5-6
TGTGCCAGCAGCGTAGGCAGCTTCGGGGGCTACACCTTC
CASSVGSFGGYTF
>TRBD1|TRBJ2-2|once|TRBV4-1
TGCGCCAGCAGCCCACAGGGGGCAGGCACCGGGGAGCTGTTTTTT
CASSPQGAGTGELFF
>.|TRBJ2-5|.|TRBV7-9
TGTGCCAGCAGCCCTGACAGGAAACAAGAGACCCAGTACTTC
CASSPDRKQETQYF
>.|TRBJ2-1|.|TRBV25-1
TGTGCCAGCAGTCGGGGGGCCAACTACAATGAGCAGTTCTTC
CASSRGANYNEQFF
>.|TRBJ1-6|.|TRBV19
TGTGCCAGTAGGACAGAGGGGAGGAGGCATAATTCACCCCTCCACTTT
CASRTEGRRHNSPLHF
>.|TRBJ1-6|.|TRBV6-5
TGTGCCAGCAGCCAGGGACATTCACCCCTCCACTTT
CASSQGHSPLHF
>TRBD2|TRBJ2-1|.|TRBV2
TGTGCCAGCCTTCCTGAGCGGGGGGGCTCCTACAATGAGCAGTTCTTC
CASLPERGGSYNEQFF
>.|TRBJ1-4|.|TRBV9
TGTGCCAGCAGCGCGACACCATCAACTAATGAAAAACTGTTTTTT
CASSATPSTNEKLFF
>TRBD1|TRBJ1-1|.|TRBV11-2
TGTGCCAGCCCCAGCCCGGACAGGGGGCTTGAAGCTTTCTTT
CASPSPDRGLEAFF
>.|TRBJ1-1|.|TRBV7-9
TGTGCCAGCAGCTTAGCATTCGACAGAAGTTTAAACACTGAAGCTTTCTTT
CASSLAFDRSLNTEAFF
>.|TRBJ1-1|.|TRBV6-5
TGTGCCAGCAGTTATCTTGGGAACACTGAAGCTTTCTTT
CASSYLGNTEAFF
>TRBD1|TRBJ2-1|.|TRBV7-8
TGTGCCAGCAGCCTCAGAGGGACAGCGCTCTCCTACAATGAGCAGTTCTTC
CASSLRGTALSYNEQFF
>.|TRBJ2-1|.|TRBV9
TGTGCCAGCAGCGTAGAGTGGTTAGGGTTGAATGAGCAGTTCTTC
CASSVEWLGLNEQFF
>.|TRBJ2-7|.|TRBV29-1
TGCAGCGTTGAAATAAATGATAGCTCCTACGAGCAGTACTTC
CSVEINDSSYEQYF
>.|TRBJ1-1|.|TRBV7-9
TGTGCCAGCAGGCCTCAGGGGATTGGGGACACTGAAGCTTTCTTT
CASRPQGIGDTEAFF
>.|TRBJ1-1|.|TRBV5-1
TGCGCCAGCAGCTTGGGACAGCGGGTGTGGGACACTGAAGCTTTCTTT
CASSLGQRVWDTEAFF
>TRBD2|TRBJ2-1|.|TRBV7-6
TGTGCCAGCAGCCCCCGCAGGGCGGGGGACTACAATGAGCAGTTCTTC
CASSPRRAGDYNEQFF
>.|TRBJ1-2|.|TRBV5-4
TGTGCCAGCAGCTCATACAGGGAGCACTATGGCTACACCTTC
CASSSYREHYGYTF
>.|TRBJ1-3|.|TRBV5-5
TGTGCCAGCAGCTCGGACAGTCGAATTTCCTCTGGAAACACCATATATTTT
CASSSDSRISSGNTIYF
>TRBD2|TRBJ2-5|.|TRBV5-4
TGTGCCAGCAGCCCAGGACTAGCGGGGGCCCCAGGGGAGACCCAGTACTTC
CASSPGLAGAPGETQYF
>.|TRBJ2-2|.|TRBV9
TGTGCCAGCAGCCCCTCACAGGGCTCTGGCCGGGAGCTGTTTTTT
CASSPSQGSGRELFF
>.|TRBJ1-3|once|TRBV28
TGTGCCAGCTCGAGAGGAAACACCATATATTTT
CASSRGNTIYF
>TRBD1|TRBJ1-1|.|TRBV5-1
TGCGCCAGCCACTTGACCCCCAGGGGGAAAGTCCCGAACACTGAAGCTTTCTTT
CASHLTPRGKVPNTEAFF
>.|TRBJ2-7|once|TRBV5-5
TGTGCCAGCAGCTTGGGTTACGAGCAGTACTTC
CASSLGYEQYF
>.|TRBJ1-2|.|TRBV7-9
TGTGCCAGCAGCCCCACGGTGGGGCTCTATGGCTACACCTTC
CASSPTVGLYGYTF